These 32 T cell receptor beta chains were sequenced from one sample in a study of PD-L1 blockade in urothelial cancer (dated by TCRdb to about 2017). Receptor amplification or capture employed the immunoSEQ multiplex PCR assay. The immuneACCESS repertoire file appears here via TCRdb, limited to in-frame rearrangements. These files lack a portion of the clones; in checked studies, under half of the deficit traces to unresolved V genes, and the cause of the others is not known. The table for this sample lists approximately 110,000 clones; approximately 85% of them were counted only once. The ten largest clones capture 2% to 3% of the sample. The specimen comprised PBMCs, sampled around atezolizumab (anti-PD-L1) treatment. These receptors were taken from a man aged 50 to 59 with urothelial cancer.

CDR3 bases: TGCGCCAGCAGCCTGGACGATAAGGGACTAGCCACCTACGAGCAGTACTTC. Protein: CASSLDDKGLATYEQYF. The rearrangement joins TRBV5-1 to TRBJ2-7, with 9 bases identical to TRBD2. V gave up 4 bases and J gave up 2 bases; unmatched junction bases: 13. CDR1 is SGHRS and CDR2 is YFSETQ in the germline V gene. The CDR3 is made up of 17 amino acids.

This sequence joins TRBV18 and TRBJ1-3; no firm D call. V dropped 2 bases and J dropped 2 bases, with 7 bases sitting between them. CDR1 is KGHSH and CDR2 is LQKENI in the germline V gene. This CDR3 region has 14 residues. CDR3: CASSPSGAGNTIYF. The CDR3 coding sequence is TGTGCCAGCTCACCATCCGGAGCTGGAAACACCATATATTTT.

This chain uses TRBV27 with TRBJ2-5; D is possibly TRBD1 (5 bases). The CDR3 has 13 residues. Germline CDR1 reads MNHEY; CDR2 reads SMNVEV (reference sequence). Trimming stripped 6 bases from V and 4 bases from J, with 12 bases between. CDR3 amino acids: CASSRQGSETQYF. DNA of the CDR3: TGTGCCAGCAGCCGGCAGGGATCAGAGACCCAGTACTTC.

The chain joins TRBV4-2 to TRBJ2-3; 7 bases are shared with TRBD1. Losses at the gene ends were 3 bases for V and 5 bases for J; bases not matched to a gene: 11. Germline V CDR1 and CDR2: LGHNA, YNFKEQ. The CDR3 is made up of 16 amino acids. DNA of the CDR3: TGTGCCAGCAGCCAGGCCCCGGGACAGAAGAAAGATACGCAGTATTTT. Translating it yields CASSQAPGQKKDTQYF.

This clone was detected only a few times. The chain couples TRBV20-1 to TRBJ1-5; D ambiguous. The CDR3 is made up of 11 amino acids. Germline loops: CDR1 DFQATT, CDR2 SNEGSKA (reference sequence). V was clipped by 7 bases and J by 4 bases, with 8 bases between them. CDR3 in amino acids: CSVGGNQPQHF. Written as DNA, the CDR3 is TGCAGTGTAGGAGGGAATCAGCCCCAGCATTTT.

The chain employs TRBV28 and TRBJ2-3; 11 positions match TRBD2. The V segment lost 1 base and the J segment 5 bases; nucleotides outside the gene matches: 5. The CDR3 spans 16 residues. Germline V gene data show CDR1 as MDHEN and CDR2 as SYDVKM. CDR3 nucleotides: TGTGCCAGCAGTTTATCTACTAGCGGGAGTTTAGATACGCAGTATTTT. Translating it yields CASSLSTSGSLDTQYF.

The chain joins TRBV10-3 to TRBJ2-7; TRBD2 agrees at 10 bases. This CDR3 region has 13 residues. The germline CDR1 and CDR2 sequences are ENHRY and SYGVKD. With V trimmed by 4 bases and J by 6 bases, 3 bases remained unmatched. In DNA, the CDR3 is TGTGCCATCAGTGCTAGCGGGAGAATCGAGCAGTACTTC. Translated, it gives CAISASGRIEQYF.

The rearrangement links TRBV5-4 to TRBJ2-1; D might be TRBD2 (6 bases). There are 15 residues in the CDR3. The ends were cut back, 2 bases at V and 3 bases at J, with 12 bases in the middle. The V gene's germline CDR1 is SGHNT and CDR2 YYREEE (reference sequence). CDR3 sequence: CASSFSVGGYNEQFF. The CDR3 bases are TGTGCCAGCAGCTTTAGCGTGGGGGGCTACAATGAGCAGTTCTTC.

V is TRBV6-1 and J is TRBJ1-4; no clear D. This CDR3 is built from 14 residues. Germline V gene data show CDR1 as MNHNS and CDR2 as SASEGT. Trimming left V 6 bases short and J 6 bases short, with 14 bases between. The CDR3 here is CASSQAGWDEKLFF. The CDR3 nucleotides are TGTGCCAGCAGCCAAGCGGGGTGGGATGAAAAACTGTTTTTT.

V usage is TRBV5-8 and J usage is TRBJ1-5; TRBD1 might be the D (5 bases). From germline, CDR1 is SGHTS and CDR2 YDEGEE. V was trimmed by 2 bases and J by 4 bases, leaving 10 bases between them. CDR3 length: 14 residues. CDR3 sequence reads: CASSFIQGNQPQHF. CDR3 bases: TGTGCCAGCAGCTTTATCCAGGGAAATCAGCCCCAGCATTTT. Filled out from reference TRBV5-8 and TRBJ1-5, the complete variable domain reads EAGVTQSPTHLIKTRGQQATLRCSPISGHTSVYWYQQALGLGLQFLLWYDEGEERNRGNFPPRFSGRQFPNYSSELNVNALELEDSALYLCASSFIQGNQPQHFGDGTRLSIL.

This clone was observed a handful of times. The chain uses TRBV5-1 and TRBJ2-7; 11 bases line up with TRBD1. The J segment lost 6 bases and the V segment lost 0 bases, leaving 5 bases of the junction unmatched. CDR1 and CDR2 (germline): SGHRS, YFSETQ. The CDR3 covers 15 residues. This CDR3 is CASSLDPGTGGEQYF. As DNA, the CDR3 is TGCGCCAGCAGCTTGGATCCCGGGACAGGGGGCGAGCAGTACTTC.

A single count supports this clone. The chain carries TRBV28 and TRBJ1-5; D may be TRBD1 (6 bases). With 5 bases removed from V and 5 bases from J, the gap between germline ends came to 7 bases. The CDR3 is made up of 12 amino acids. Germline CDR1 reads MDHEN; CDR2 reads SYDVKM. CDR3 region: CASSTGYQPQHF. The CDR3, as DNA: TGTGCCAGCAGTACAGGGTATCAGCCCCAGCATTTT.

There are a few counts of this clone. This chain links TRBV28 with TRBJ2-4; no clear D gene. This CDR3 contains 12 residues. Deletions cut 5 bases from V and 9 bases from J, with 11 bases between. Per germline, CDR1 MDHEN and CDR2 SYDVKM. Here the CDR3 DNA reads TGTGCCAGCAGTGAAAGAGAGGCCATTCAGTACTTC. The encoded protein is CASSEREAIQYF.

The CDR3 loop is CASSKNRKLNTEAFF. For the CDR3, the DNA is TGTGCCAGCAGCAAGAACAGGAAACTGAACACTGAAGCTTTCTTT. This chain connects TRBV11-2 to TRBJ1-1, with D possibly TRBD1 on 5 matching bases. The V end was cut by 5 bases, the J end by 0 bases, with 13 bases between. In germline, CDR1 is SGHAT, CDR2 FQNNGV. The length of the CDR3 is 15 residues. Combining the CDR3 with reference TRBV11-2 and TRBJ1-1 gives the whole variable domain EAGVAQSPRYKIIEKRQSVAFWCNPISGHATLYWYQQILGQGPKLLIQFQNNGVVDDSQLPKDRFSAERLKGVDSTLKIQPAKLEDSAVYLCASSKNRKLNTEAFFGQGTRLTVV.

The chain links TRBV30 to TRBJ1-2; the match to TRBD1 covers 11 bases. J was trimmed by 6 bases and V by 8 bases; bases with no gene match: 11. This CDR3 comprises 14 residues. CDR1 and CDR2 (germline): GTSNPN, SVGIG (reference sequence). As DNA, the CDR3 is TGTGCCGGTTGGACAGGGGGCTTATTGGATGGCTACACCTTC. As protein: CAGWTGGLLDGYTF. Together with reference TRBV30 and TRBJ1-2, the CDR3 gives the full variable domain: SQTIHQWPATLVQPVGSPLSLECTVEGTSNPNLYWYRQAAGRGLQLLFYSVGIGQISSEVPQNLSASRPQDRQFILSSKKLLLSDSGFYLCAGWTGGLLDGYTFGSGTRLTVV.

The V call is TRBV18, the J call TRBJ1-3, with 9 bases that match TRBD1. Trimming removed 5 bases from V and 1 base from J; junction bases left unmatched: 6. Germline CDR1 and CDR2: KGHSH and LQKENI. The CDR3 is made up of 16 amino acids. CDR3 sequence (DNA): TGTGCCAGCTCAAGCTCCGGGACAGGGTCTGGAAACACCATATATTTT. As protein: CASSSSGTGSGNTIYF.

The chain combines TRBV6-5 with TRBJ2-3; D might be TRBD1 (5 bases). CDR3 length: 16 residues. V lost 2 bases to trimming and J lost 0 bases, with 12 bases between them. Germline CDR1 MNHEY, CDR2 SVGAGI. The CDR3 is CASSYTGHTSTDTQYF. CDR3 bases: TGTGCCAGCAGTTACACCGGACATACTAGCACAGATACGCAGTATTTT.

The chain links TRBV9 to TRBJ1-2, with 8 bases aligning to TRBD1. The V gene's germline CDR1 is SGDLS and CDR2 YYNGEE. CDR3 size: 14 residues. Germline trimming cut 3 bases from V and 5 bases from J; bases unmatched to any gene: 6. The chain's CDR3 is CASSAQGARYGYTF. In DNA, the CDR3 is TGTGCCAGCAGCGCCCAGGGGGCCAGGTATGGCTACACCTTC.

V usage is TRBV19 and J usage is TRBJ2-1; TRBD1 matches at 7 bases. This CDR3 has 14 residues. Looked up from germline, CDR1 is LNHDA and CDR2 is SQIVND (reference sequence). Losses at the gene ends were 6 bases for V and 4 bases for J; bases not matched to a gene: 6. CDR3 loop: CASREGQRYNEQFF. The CDR3 coding sequence is TGTGCCAGTAGAGAGGGACAGAGGTACAATGAGCAGTTCTTC. Using reference TRBV19 and TRBJ2-1 for the parts outside the CDR3, the full variable domain is DGGITQSPKYLFRKEGQNVTLSCEQNLNHDAMYWYRQDPGQGLRLIYYSQIVNDFQKGDIAEGYSVSREKKESFPLTVTSAQKNPTAFYLCASREGQRYNEQFFGPGTRLTVL.

The rearrangement links TRBV5-1 to TRBJ2-1; 13 bases are a match to TRBD2. There are 15 residues in the CDR3. The germline gives CDR1 SGHRS, CDR2 YFSETQ. Germline trimming cut 2 bases from V and 7 bases from J; bases unmatched to any gene: 3. For the CDR3, the DNA is TGCGCCAGCAGCTTAAGGACTAGCGGGAGTAATGAGCAGTTCTTC. It translates to CASSLRTSGSNEQFF.

This chain joins TRBV29-1 and TRBJ2-7, with 11 bases that match TRBD1. With 6 bases clipped from V and 7 bases from J, the junction kept 11 bases outside the gene matches. This CDR3 comprises 14 residues. Germline-derived CDR1 and CDR2 are SQVTM and ANQGSEA. The CDR3 loop is CSVGTGGILGEQYF. CDR3 DNA: TGCAGCGTCGGGACAGGGGGGATCCTTGGGGAGCAGTACTTC.

V is TRBV6-5 and J is TRBJ2-3; D gene unclear. Germline V gives CDR1 MNHEY, CDR2 SVGAGI. There are 13 residues in the CDR3. V was trimmed by 5 bases and J by 6 bases, leaving 12 bases between them. The CDR3 is CASSKPGADTQYF. The CDR3 region has the DNA TGTGCCAGCAGTAAACCCGGAGCGGATACGCAGTATTTT.

The chain couples TRBV7-9 to TRBJ2-1; a possible D gene is TRBD2 (6 bases). From germline, CDR1 is SEHNR and CDR2 FQNEAQ (reference sequence). CDR3 length equals 17 residues. Trimming removed 2 bases from V and 9 bases from J, with 23 bases in between. The CDR3 region is CASSLMAARLVGGEQFF. Here the CDR3 DNA reads TGTGCCAGCAGCTTAATGGCAGCCAGACTAGTGGGTGGTGAGCAGTTCTTC.

V and J are TRBV5-4 and TRBJ2-2; TRBD2 matches at 13 bases. The CDR3 contains 17 residues. CDR1 is SGHNT, CDR2 YYREEE, per germline (reference sequence). V gave up 4 bases and J gave up 4 bases; unmatched junction bases: 7. This chain's CDR3 is CASSGGLAGASTGELFF. The CDR3 DNA follows: TGTGCCAGCAGCGGAGGACTAGCGGGAGCGAGCACCGGGGAGCTGTTTTTT.

J is TRBJ2-5 and V is TRBV5-1; unclear D gene. V gave up 0 bases and J gave up 1 base, with 7 bases separating them. CDR1 and CDR2 (germline): SGHRS, YFSETQ. The CDR3 totals 14 residues. The CDR3 protein is CASSLVSSQETQYF. The DNA of the CDR3 is TGCGCCAGCAGCTTGGTGTCTAGCCAAGAGACCCAGTACTTC.

The V and J genes are TRBV25-1 and TRBJ2-1, with D possibly TRBD2 on 6 matching bases. There are 14 residues in the CDR3. The germline gives CDR1 MGHDK, CDR2 SYGVNS. The ends were cut back, 10 bases at V and 3 bases at J, with 16 bases in the middle. This CDR3 is CAIYLAKGYNEQFF. In DNA, the CDR3 is TGTGCCATCTATCTAGCGAAGGGCTACAATGAGCAGTTCTTC.

This chain connects TRBV30 to TRBJ1-2; 9 bases are shared with TRBD1. CDR1 is GTSNPN and CDR2 is SVGIG in the germline V gene (reference sequence). The CDR3 is made up of 13 amino acids. With V trimmed by 0 bases and J by 7 bases, 3 bases remained unmatched. The CDR3 coding sequence is TGTGCCTGGAGTGTACAGGGGGCTAGTGGCTACACCTTC. It codes for CAWSVQGASGYTF.

The chain combines TRBV5-1 with TRBJ1-3; no reliable D call. This CDR3 spans 17 amino acids. Trimming took 0 bases from V and 0 from J, leaving 13 bases between them. Germline CDR1 SGHRS, CDR2 YFSETQ. The CDR3 is CASSLARSTDSGNTIYF. The CDR3 DNA sequence: TGCGCCAGCAGCTTGGCGAGGTCCACGGACTCTGGAAACACCATATATTTT. Together with reference TRBV5-1 and TRBJ1-3, the CDR3 gives the full variable domain: KAGVTQTPRYLIKTRGQQVTLSCSPISGHRSVSWYQQTPGQGLQFLFEYFSETQRNKGNFPGRFSGRQFSNSRSEMNVSTLELGDSALYLCASSLARSTDSGNTIYFGEGSWLTVV.

The chain employs TRBV28 and TRBJ1-4, with TRBD1 matching 7 bases. Germline V gives CDR1 MDHEN, CDR2 SYDVKM. The CDR3 runs to 16 residues. V shed 3 bases and J 4 bases; nucleotides not matched to a gene: 8. CDR3 in amino acids: CASSFSGQANNEKLFF. The CDR3 DNA is TGTGCCAGCAGTTTTTCAGGACAGGCTAATAATGAAAAACTGTTTTTT.

The chain is built from TRBV5-1 and TRBJ1-1, with D unresolved. Germline-derived CDR1 and CDR2 are SGHRS and YFSETQ. V shed 4 bases and J shed 0 bases, with 13 bases lying between them. The CDR3 is made up of 15 amino acids. The CDR3 DNA reads as TGCGCCAGCAGCCCCCAGGCGGGGATGAACACTGAAGCTTTCTTT. Its translation: CASSPQAGMNTEAFF. The entire variable domain, with the rest obtained from reference TRBV5-1 and TRBJ1-1, is as follows: KAGVTQTPRYLIKTRGQQVTLSCSPISGHRSVSWYQQTPGQGLQFLFEYFSETQRNKGNFPGRFSGRQFSNSRSEMNVSTLELGDSALYLCASSPQAGMNTEAFFGQGTRLTVV.

Only one count was recorded for this clone. The rearrangement joins TRBV7-2 to TRBJ2-7; D is possibly TRBD2 (5 bases). CDR1 SGHTA and CDR2 FQGNSA come from the germline V gene. The CDR3 runs to 14 residues. V gave up 1 base and J gave up 6 bases, with 13 bases separating them. CDR3 amino acids: CASSLVRGRSEQYF. The CDR3 region has the DNA TGTGCCAGCAGCTTAGTTCGCGGGCGCTCCGAGCAGTACTTC. Full variable domain (rest looked up from reference TRBV7-2 and TRBJ2-7): GAGVSQSPSNKVTEKGKDVELRCDPISGHTALYWYRQSLGQGLEFLIYFQGNSAPDKSGLPSDRFSAERTGGSVSTLTIQRTQQEDSAVYLCASSLVRGRSEQYFGPGTRLTVT.

The chain is built from TRBV27 and TRBJ1-2; no firm D call. CDR1 and CDR2 (germline): MNHEY, SMNVEV (reference sequence). CDR3 length: 17 residues. V gave up 5 bases and J gave up 1 base, with 20 bases separating them. CDR3 bases: TGTGCCAGCAGTAAATCCTCTGTACGCAACAGTAACTATGGCTACACCTTC. Translation: CASSKSSVRNSNYGYTF.